Shown below are 10 T cell receptor beta chains from a single sample sequenced in a study of Ad26.COV2.S vaccination and SARS-CoV-2 variants. Sequencing used immunoSEQ multiplex PCR; TCRdb keeps in-frame clones, though not all of them. The sample holds about 350,000 clones, roughly 85% seen once. The treatment denotes: roughly 20 received Ad26.COV2.S at low or high dose, single or two shots; about 5 received placebo; per-sample allocation not given. Sampling was performed 63 days after the first vaccine or placebo injection. This sample comprised peripheral blood, obtained in a trial of Ad26.COV2.S vaccine versus placebo. The receptors originated from a person aged 18-60 years who received the Ad26.COV2.S COVID-19 vaccine or a placebo.

The V call is TRBV7-2, the J call TRBJ2-7; 7 nucleotides match TRBD2. The CDR3 runs 15 residues. V lost 2 bases and J lost 3; bases outside the gene matches: 7. Germline loops: CDR1 SGHTA, CDR2 FQGNSA. CDR3 nucleotides: TGTGCCAGCAGCTTATCGGGACTACCAGGCTACGAGCAGTACTTC. The encoded protein is CASSLSGLPGYEQYF.

The chain couples TRBV24-1 to TRBJ2-5; the match to TRBD1 covers 10 bases. Germline V gene lookup returns CDR1 KGHDR and CDR2 SFDVKD. The CDR3 has 14 amino acids. V shed 11 bases, J shed 9 bases, and the junction held 14 bases outside the gene matches. The CDR3 reads CANRTGGSEEAQYF. CDR3 nucleotide sequence: TGTGCCAACAGGACAGGGGGAAGCGAGGAGGCCCAGTACTTC.

The CDR3 region is CASSRGRVSAGELFF. As DNA, the CDR3 is TGTGCCAGCAGCAGGGGAAGGGTATCTGCCGGGGAGCTGTTTTTT. The chain recombines TRBV7-2 with TRBJ2-2; D might be TRBD1 (5 bases). This CDR3 is 15 amino acids long. V lost 5 bases and J lost 6, with 16 bases in between. Germline V CDR1 and CDR2: SGHTA, FQGNSA.

The rearrangement joins TRBV4-1 to TRBJ2-1, with D possibly TRBD2 on 5 matching bases. Germline CDR1 is MGHRA and CDR2 is YSYEKL. V gave up 1 base and J gave up 8 bases, with 9 bases separating them. This CDR3 has 13 residues. The CDR3 bases are TGCGCCAGCAGCCAAGGATACGGGGATGAGCAGTTCTTC. This sequence encodes CASSQGYGDEQFF.

The rearrangement links TRBV10-3 to TRBJ2-3, with D possibly TRBD2 on 6 matching bases. From germline, CDR1 is ENHRY and CDR2 SYGVKD. The V end lost 4 bases, the J end lost 2 bases, and 16 bases lay between the germline ends. This CDR3 is 16 amino acids long. For the CDR3, the DNA is TGTGCCATCAGTGGTGATAGCGGATACTACACAGATACGCAGTATTTT. It codes for CAISGDSGYYTDTQYF.

The chain links TRBV14 to TRBJ2-7; unclear D gene. The CDR3 spans 13 residues. CDR1 and CDR2 from the germline V gene are SGHDN and FVKESK. The V end was cut by 4 bases, the J end by 5 bases, with 12 bases between. The CDR3 nucleotides read TGTGCCAGCAGCCGTTCTTGGCCGAACGAGCAGTACTTC. Translation: CASSRSWPNEQYF.

This chain connects TRBV4-1 to TRBJ2-1; D is unresolved. The CDR3 covers 15 residues. CDR1 and CDR2 from the germline V gene are MGHRA and YSYEKL. Deletions cut 2 bases from V and 1 base from J, with 9 bases between. The CDR3 here is CASSQIAASYNEQFF. CDR3 DNA: TGCGCCAGCAGCCAAATCGCGGCTTCCTACAATGAGCAGTTCTTC.

The DNA of the CDR3 is TGTGCCAGCAGCCAAGGTCTCCGGGTCTACAATGAGCAGTTCTTC. Protein: CASSQGLRVYNEQFF. This chain uses TRBV14 with TRBJ2-1; no definite D call. Deletions cut 1 base from V and 3 bases from J, with 10 bases between. The CDR3 contains 15 residues. CDR1 and CDR2 (germline): SGHDN, FVKESK.

The chain couples TRBV10-1 to TRBJ2-1; 9 nucleotides agree with TRBD2. V lost 5 bases and J lost 2; bases outside the gene matches: 4. Germline V gene lookup returns CDR1 WNHNN and CDR2 SYGVQD (reference sequence). This CDR3 contains 15 residues. DNA for the CDR3: TGCGCCAGCAGTCCAGCGGGAGGTACCTACAATGAGCAGTTCTTC. This translates into CASSPAGGTYNEQFF.

The CDR3 DNA reads as TGTGCCAGTAATCTAGCCTTCACAGATACGCAGTATTTT. This translates into CASNLAFTDTQYF. The chain has TRBV19 and TRBJ2-3, with TRBD2 as a possible D gene (5 bases). The CDR3 runs 13 residues. The germline CDR1 and CDR2 sequences are LNHDA and SQIVND (reference sequence). V was clipped by 7 bases and J by 2 bases, with 10 bases between them.